A single sample gave rise to the 25 T cell receptor beta chains below, sequenced in a study of patients and donors after allogeneic stem cell transplantation. TCRdb ran MiXCR on the RT-PCR reads and lists one entry per CDR3 protein. This table has approximately 170,000 distinct CDR3 sequences, 24% appearing once. The specimen sequenced was blood, either unsorted or a sorted T cell fraction (not recorded which). Every receptor here comes from a human donor who was either an allogeneic HSCT recipient or a stem cell or donor lymphocyte infusion donor (not recorded which). It is not recorded whose cells these are; they may come from a transplant donor.

The chain joins TRBV28 to TRBJ1-1; D ambiguous. The CDR3 loop spans 11 amino acids. Germline CDR1 is MDHEN and CDR2 is SYDVKM. V gave up 5 bases and J gave up 5 bases, with 6 bases separating them. The CDR3 reads CASSGETEAFF. CDR3 coding DNA: TGTGCCAGCAGTGGGGAAACTGAAGCTTTCTTT.

J is TRBJ1-2 and V is TRBV6-2 or TRBV6-3; D is ambiguous. V lost 4 bases and J lost 6, with 3 bases in between. This CDR3 comprises 10 residues. Germline V CDR1 and CDR2: MNHEY, SVGEGT. The CDR3 bases are TGTGCCAGCAGTTCAAATGGCTACACCTTC. Its protein product is CASSSNGYTF.

The rearrangement links TRBV15 to TRBJ1-1, with a weak D call TRBD1 (6 bases). Germline V gives CDR1 LNHNV, CDR2 YYDKDF (reference sequence). The CDR3 consists of 15 residues. Trimming removed 4 bases at V and 6 bases at J, with 18 bases between. This CDR3 is CATSMYTGIRAEAFF. The CDR3 DNA is TGTGCCACCAGCATGTATACAGGGATTAGGGCTGAAGCTTTCTTT. Using reference TRBV15 and TRBJ1-1 for the parts outside the CDR3, the full variable domain is DAMVIQNPRYQVTQFGKPVTLSCSQTLNHNVMYWYQQKSSQAPKLLFHYYDKDFNNEADTPDNFQSRRPNTSFCFLDIRSPGLGDTAMYLCATSMYTGIRAEAFFGQGTRLTVV.

The chain joins TRBV29-1 to TRBJ2-1; tentatively, D is TRBD1 (6 bases). The CDR3 has 12 amino acids. Looked up from germline, CDR1 is SQVTM and CDR2 is ANQGSEA. The V end was cut by 7 bases, the J end by 4 bases, with 11 bases between. For the CDR3, the DNA is TGCAGCGAAACCGACAGGTACAATGAGCAGTTCTTC. Translated, it gives CSETDRYNEQFF.

This chain links TRBV27 with TRBJ2-7; D not resolved. The CDR3 is 14 amino acids. Trimming cost V 5 bases and J 3 bases, with 14 bases left between them. CDR1 and CDR2 from the germline V gene are MNHEY and SMNVEV (reference sequence). CDR3 sequence: CASSPPSPRYEQYF. The CDR3 DNA is TGTGCCAGCAGTCCTCCGTCGCCCCGCTACGAGCAGTACTTC.

This clonotype showed up just a few times. CDR3 loop: CASSPRRRTNSPLHF. As DNA, the CDR3 is TGTGCCAGCAGTCCCAGGCGTAGGACTAATTCACCCCTCCACTTT. This sequence joins TRBV12-3 or TRBV12-4 and TRBJ1-6, with D unresolved. The CDR3 spans 15 residues. The ends were cut back, 5 bases at V and 6 bases at J, with 14 bases in the middle.

This clonotype was seen a few times. The CDR3 is CASSSRGTSYEQYF. In nucleotides, the CDR3 is TGTGCCAGCAGTTCGCGGGGGACATCCTACGAGCAGTACTTC. This chain links TRBV27 with TRBJ2-7; the D gene is possibly TRBD2 (7 bases). Trimming shortened V by 4 bases and J by 1 base, and 11 bases separated the two germline ends. The germline CDR1 and CDR2 sequences are MNHEY and SMNVEV (reference sequence). CDR3 length: 14 amino acids.

The chain has TRBV12-3 or TRBV12-4 and TRBJ2-2; a weak D match, TRBD2 (6 bases). This CDR3 has 16 amino acids. V shed 6 bases and J shed 7 bases, with 21 bases lying between them. The CDR3 coding sequence is TGTGCCAGCAGACCCACCAGTTGGGGGGTCGGCGGGGAGCTGTTTTTT. This sequence encodes CASRPTSWGVGGELFF.

The rearrangement joins TRBV7-2 to TRBJ1-2; possible D gene TRBD1, 5 bases. The germline gives CDR1 SGHTA, CDR2 FQGNSA. This CDR3 has 14 residues. V gave up 5 bases and J gave up 4 bases, with 14 bases separating them. Here the CDR3 reads CASSVGQELYGYTF. The CDR3 coding sequence is TGTGCCAGCAGCGTCGGACAAGAACTCTATGGCTACACCTTC.

CDR3 DNA: TGTGCCAGCAGGACTTACAGGGACAGAATATACGAGCAGTACTTC. It translates to CASRTYRDRIYEQYF. This sequence joins TRBV6-2 or TRBV6-3 and TRBJ2-7; 7 positions match TRBD1. V gave up 6 bases and J gave up 4 bases; unmatched junction bases: 12. From germline, CDR1 is MNHEY and CDR2 SVGEGT. The CDR3 runs to 15 residues.

The chain employs TRBV7-9 and TRBJ2-1, with D perhaps matching TRBD2 (5 bases). V dropped 5 bases and J dropped 3 bases, with 8 bases sitting between them. Looked up from germline, CDR1 is SEHNR and CDR2 is FQNEAQ (reference sequence). This CDR3 has 13 residues. The CDR3 DNA is TGTGCCAGCAGCCTGACTAACTACAATGAGCAGTTCTTC. Translating it yields CASSLTNYNEQFF. Drawing the rest from reference TRBV7-9 and TRBJ2-1, the complete variable domain is DTGVSQNPRHKITKRGQNVTFRCDPISEHNRLYWYRQTLGQGPEFLTYFQNEAQLEKSRLLSDRFSAERPKGSFSTLEIQRTEQGDSAMYLCASSLTNYNEQFFGPGTRLTVL.

This clonotype was picked up a small number of times. The gene calls are TRBV12-3 or TRBV12-4 and TRBJ2-2; 8 bases fit TRBD1. The CDR3 has 15 residues. J lost 4 bases, V lost 3 bases, and 4 bases had no gene match. The CDR3 DNA follows: TGTGCCAGCAGTTTGTCCACAGGGGGCACCGGGGAGCTGTTTTTT. This codes for CASSLSTGGTGELFF.

This sequence joins TRBV4-1 and TRBJ2-7; 8 bases are shared with TRBD1. After removal of 4 bases from V and 1 base from J, the junction contained 6 bases not matched to a gene. Germline CDR1 reads MGHRA; CDR2 reads YSYEKL. The CDR3 totals 15 residues. CDR3: CASSLGQDGSYEQYF. As DNA, the CDR3 is TGCGCCAGCAGCCTGGGACAGGATGGTTCCTACGAGCAGTACTTC.

This sequence joins TRBV20-1 and TRBJ1-2; D gene ambiguous. Deletions cut 6 bases from V and 8 bases from J, with 16 bases between. The CDR3 has 12 residues. Germline loops: CDR1 DFQATT, CDR2 SNEGSKA (reference sequence). The CDR3 DNA reads as TGCAGTGCCAGTTCCTCTCTATGGGGCTACACCTTC. Protein: CSASSSLWGYTF.

The chain's CDR3 is CASSRTGQGTEAFF. For the CDR3, the DNA is TGTGCCAGCAGCCGTACGGGACAGGGGACTGAAGCTTTCTTT. The chain joins TRBV5-6 to TRBJ1-1; the match to TRBD1 covers 10 bases. CDR1 SGHDT and CDR2 YYEEEE come from the germline V gene. The CDR3 consists of 14 residues. V shed 4 bases, J shed 5 bases, and the junction held 5 bases outside the gene matches.

The J gene is TRBJ1-1, the V gene TRBV4-1, with D perhaps matching TRBD1 (6 bases). The V and J ends lost 1 base and 2 bases respectively, with 11 bases between them. CDR1 is MGHRA, CDR2 YSYEKL, per germline. The CDR3 sequence is 15 residues long. CDR3 in DNA: TGCGCCAGCAGCCAAGGCTACAGGGTAAACACTGAAGCTTTCTTT. Protein sequence: CASSQGYRVNTEAFF.

The CDR3 spells CATFQEIYGYTF. The DNA for the CDR3 is TGTGCCACCTTTCAGGAGATTTATGGCTACACCTTC. This chain uses TRBV24-1 with TRBJ1-2; D is uncertain. The V gene lost 9 bases and the J gene lost 5 bases, with 12 bases spanning the gap. Germline CDR1 and CDR2: KGHDR and SFDVKD. CDR3 size: 12 residues.

The chain is built from TRBV28 and TRBJ2-7; 7 nucleotides agree with TRBD2. This CDR3 has 14 amino acids. The germline gives CDR1 MDHEN, CDR2 SYDVKM. J gave up 0 bases and V 8 bases, and 7 bases lay outside the gene matches. CDR3 in DNA: TGTGCCAGCCATATGGGGGGGAGCTCCTACGAGCAGTACTTC. Protein: CASHMGGSSYEQYF.

Regarding this clonotype: The junction does not match germline at one end; this may be a read error. The J gene is TRBJ1-3, the V gene TRBV9; D ambiguous. CDR3 size: 15 residues. Germline-derived CDR1 and CDR2 are SGDLS and YYNGEE. The CDR3 here is CASSPYPPSGNTTYF. Written as DNA, the CDR3 is TGTGCCAGCAGCCCCTACCCCCCATCTGGAAACACCACATATTTT.

In this sample, this clonotype turned up a few times. V and J are TRBV20-1 and TRBJ1-5, with D unclear. The CDR3 length is 12 residues. The germline gives CDR1 DFQATT, CDR2 SNEGSKA (reference sequence). Trimming removed 1 base at V and 8 bases at J, with 9 bases between. The CDR3 bases are TGCAGTGCTAGAGGCCCAGATAAGCCCCAGCATTTT. Its protein product is CSARGPDKPQHF.

This chain uses TRBV12-3 or TRBV12-4 with TRBJ1-2; TRBD1 agrees at 7 bases. The junction had 3 bases not matched to a gene; V was cut back by 5 bases and J by 6 bases. The CDR3 spans 12 residues. CDR3 sequence reads: CASSQGDDGYTF. The CDR3 DNA is TGTGCCAGCAGTCAGGGGGATGATGGCTACACCTTC.

This clonotype was found a few times. This chain joins TRBV5-1 and TRBJ2-2; D remains unclear. The CDR3 is 15 amino acids. The V and J ends lost 6 bases and 8 bases respectively, with 20 bases between them. CDR1 is SGHRS and CDR2 is YFSETQ in the germline V gene. DNA for the CDR3: TGCGCCAGCACCGAACCTGGGTTTTTTGAAGGGGAGCTGTTTTTT. Encoded protein: CASTEPGFFEGELFF.

This clonotype showed up many times. The V call is TRBV5-1, the J call TRBJ1-2; D uncertain. The CDR3 consists of 14 residues. Looked up from germline, CDR1 is SGHRS and CDR2 is YFSETQ. Trimming stripped 0 bases from V and 1 base from J, with 7 bases between. CDR3 sequence (DNA): TGCGCCAGCAGCTTGGAGGGCAGTAACTATGGCTACACCTTC. Residues: CASSLEGSNYGYTF.

This clonotype was seen just once. The V and J genes are TRBV6-5 and TRBJ2-5; D ambiguous. CDR3 length equals 14 residues. The V gene lost 0 bases and the J gene lost 3 bases, with 8 bases spanning the gap. Germline V lookup: CDR1 MNHEY, CDR2 SVGAGI. Here the CDR3 DNA reads TGTGCCAGCAGTTACTCTCAGTACAAAGAGACCCAGTACTTC. Translating it yields CASSYSQYKETQYF.

This clonotype has at least ten counts. This chain links TRBV12-3 or TRBV12-4 with TRBJ1-5, with D maybe TRBD1 (6 bases). The CDR3 consists of 15 residues. V dropped 3 bases and J dropped 1 base, with 10 bases sitting between them. For the CDR3, the DNA is TGTGCCAGCAGTTTCGAGGGGGGCAGCAATCAGCCCCAGCATTTT. The encoded protein is CASSFEGGSNQPQHF.